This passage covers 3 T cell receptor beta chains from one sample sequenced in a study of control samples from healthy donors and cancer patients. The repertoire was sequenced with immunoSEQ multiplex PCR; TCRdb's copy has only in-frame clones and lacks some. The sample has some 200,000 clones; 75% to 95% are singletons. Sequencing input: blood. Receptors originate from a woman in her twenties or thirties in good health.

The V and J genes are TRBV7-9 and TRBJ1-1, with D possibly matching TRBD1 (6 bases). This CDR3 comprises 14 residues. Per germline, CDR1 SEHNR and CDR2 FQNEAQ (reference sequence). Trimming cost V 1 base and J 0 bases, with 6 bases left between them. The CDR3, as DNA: TGTGCCAGCAGCTTAGGGGACATGAACACTGAAGCTTTCTTT. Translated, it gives CASSLGDMNTEAFF.

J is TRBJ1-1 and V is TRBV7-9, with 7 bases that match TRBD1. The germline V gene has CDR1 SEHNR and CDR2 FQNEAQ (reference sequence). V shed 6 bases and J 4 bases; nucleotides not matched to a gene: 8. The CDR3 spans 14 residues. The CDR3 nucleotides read TGTGCCAGCAGTCGCACAGGGGTGAGCACTGAAGCTTTCTTT. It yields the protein CASSRTGVSTEAFF.

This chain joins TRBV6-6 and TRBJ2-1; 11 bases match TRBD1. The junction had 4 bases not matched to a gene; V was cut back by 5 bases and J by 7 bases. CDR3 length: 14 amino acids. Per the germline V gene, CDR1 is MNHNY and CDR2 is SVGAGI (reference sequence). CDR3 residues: CASSTGTGGNEQFF. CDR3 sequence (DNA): TGTGCCAGCAGTACCGGGACAGGGGGGAATGAGCAGTTCTTC.